These 27 T cell receptor beta chains were sequenced from one sample in a study of T cell changes during pregnancy in multiple sclerosis. The protocol was immunoSEQ multiplex PCR, while the TCRdb copy is restricted to in-frame clones and leaves out a portion. The sample records some 70,000 clones, 88% being singletons. Sequences were derived from peripheral blood, sampled before pregnancy. Receptors originate from a female donor with multiple sclerosis, enrolled in a pregnancy study.

The chain joins TRBV29-1 to TRBJ2-7; 7 bases match TRBD2. The CDR3 consists of 14 residues. Germline values: CDR1 SQVTM, CDR2 ANQGSEA. V lost 5 bases, J lost 0 bases, and 7 bases stayed unmatched. The CDR3 region is CSVREGLNSYEQYF. In nucleotides, the CDR3 is TGCAGCGTTAGGGAGGGACTAAACTCCTACGAGCAGTACTTC.

The V gene is TRBV5-1, the J gene TRBJ1-5, with 8 bases matching TRBD1. Germline V CDR1 and CDR2: SGHRS, YFSETQ. CDR3 length equals 15 residues. Losses at the gene ends were 3 bases for V and 3 bases for J; bases not matched to a gene: 5. CDR3 loop: CASSWTGKNNQPQHF. CDR3 in DNA: TGCGCCAGCAGCTGGACAGGGAAGAACAATCAGCCCCAGCATTTT.

The V gene is TRBV5-1, the J gene TRBJ2-3, with TRBD2 matching 8 bases. Germline trimming cut 2 bases from V and 6 bases from J; bases unmatched to any gene: 5. The V gene's germline CDR1 is SGHRS and CDR2 YFSETQ. This CDR3 region has 14 residues. DNA for the CDR3: TGCGCCAGCAGCTTAGGAACGGGGGGGGATACGCAGTATTTT. As protein: CASSLGTGGDTQYF.

The chain recombines TRBV7-3 with TRBJ2-1; D is perhaps TRBD2 (6 bases). V gave up 3 bases and J gave up 4 bases, with 7 bases separating them. CDR3 length: 13 amino acids. Germline assignment: CDR1 SGHTA and CDR2 FQGTGA. CDR3 protein: CASSFSGYNEQFF. DNA of the CDR3: TGTGCCAGCAGCTTTAGCGGTTACAATGAGCAGTTCTTC.

This chain joins TRBV5-1 and TRBJ1-2; D is perhaps TRBD1 (6 bases). The length of the CDR3 is 13 residues. With 4 bases removed from V and 4 bases from J, the gap between germline ends came to 11 bases. CDR1 SGHRS and CDR2 YFSETQ come from the germline V gene. The CDR3 sequence: CASSARQAYGYTF. For the CDR3, the DNA is TGCGCCAGCAGCGCCCGACAGGCCTATGGCTACACCTTC.

This clone was found a few times. The chain links TRBV4-2 to TRBJ2-3, with 9 nucleotides matching TRBD2. Germline V CDR1 and CDR2: LGHNA, YNFKEQ. The length of the CDR3 is 17 residues. After removal of 0 bases from V and 3 bases from J, the junction contained 7 bases not matched to a gene. CDR3 sequence: CASSQDRAGGPTDTQYF. CDR3 in DNA: TGTGCCAGCAGCCAAGATCGGGCGGGAGGGCCTACAGATACGCAGTATTTT.

The chain couples TRBV30 to TRBJ2-7; 10 nucleotides match TRBD2. Germline CDR1 reads GTSNPN; CDR2 reads SVGIG (reference sequence). V lost 3 bases to trimming and J lost 2 bases; unmatched junction nucleotides: 1. The CDR3 spans 13 residues. This chain's CDR3 is CAWRAGGAYEQYF. CDR3 coding DNA: TGTGCCTGGAGAGCGGGAGGGGCCTACGAGCAGTACTTC.

The chain links TRBV5-6 to TRBJ2-5; TRBD1 is a possible D gene (5 bases). Trimming took off 3 bases at V and 5 bases at J, with 14 bases between the two ends. Germline V CDR1 and CDR2: SGHDT, YYEEEE. There are 14 residues in the CDR3. CDR3: CASSWNRPGETQYF. In DNA form, the CDR3 reads TGTGCCAGCAGCTGGAACAGGCCCGGGGAGACCCAGTACTTC. The full variable domain, rest sourced from reference TRBV5-6 and TRBJ2-5, is DAGVTQSPTHLIKTRGQQVTLRCSPKSGHDTVSWYQQALGQGPQFIFQYYEEEERQRGNFPDRFSGHQFPNYSSELNVNALLLGDSALYLCASSWNRPGETQYFGPGTRLLVL.

This chain joins TRBV27 and TRBJ2-5; D not certain. Per germline, CDR1 MNHEY and CDR2 SMNVEV (reference sequence). CDR3 length equals 15 residues. V gave up 2 bases and J gave up 1 base, with 11 bases separating them. The CDR3 protein is CASSLRGSLQETQYF. Here the CDR3 DNA reads TGTGCCAGCAGTTTAAGAGGTTCCCTCCAAGAGACCCAGTACTTC.

This chain connects TRBV12-5 to TRBJ2-1; 7 bases map to TRBD1. The CDR3 runs to 13 residues. V lost 3 bases and J lost 10; bases outside the gene matches: 6. Germline lookup yields CDR1 LGHNT and CDR2 FRNRAP. CDR3 protein: CASGFSRDSEQFF. The CDR3 region has the DNA TGTGCTAGTGGTTTCTCTCGGGACAGCGAGCAGTTCTTC.

CDR3 sequence: CASDRGGRLSTSTDTQYF. Here the CDR3 DNA reads TGTGCCAGCGACCGCGGGGGGCGTCTATCAACGAGCACAGATACGCAGTATTTT. This rearrangement joins TRBV14 to TRBJ2-3; 8 positions agree with TRBD2. J gave up 0 bases and V 8 bases, and 16 bases lay outside the gene matches. Germline CDR1 and CDR2: SGHDN and FVKESK. This CDR3 comprises 18 residues.

The rearrangement joins TRBV30 to TRBJ1-2; maybe TRBD1 (5 bases). Trimming removed 2 bases from V and 4 bases from J, with 11 bases in between. CDR3 length: 13 amino acids. Per the germline V gene, CDR1 is GTSNPN and CDR2 is SVGIG (reference sequence). The CDR3 sequence is CAWSPGLGYGYTF. In DNA, the CDR3 is TGTGCCTGGAGTCCAGGGTTGGGCTATGGCTACACCTTC.

This clone is a singleton in its sample. The V gene is TRBV30, the J gene TRBJ2-1; maybe TRBD2 (5 bases). V was shortened by 4 bases and J by 4 bases, with 8 bases between the two germline ends. Germline CDR1 reads GTSNPN; CDR2 reads SVGIG (reference sequence). The CDR3 consists of 12 residues. The CDR3 here is CAWKRTYNEQFF. The CDR3 DNA sequence: TGTGCCTGGAAGCGGACGTACAATGAGCAGTTCTTC.

The chain combines TRBV10-1 with TRBJ2-2; 9 bases map to TRBD2. The germline CDR1 and CDR2 sequences are WNHNN and SYGVQD (reference sequence). Unmatched junction bases numbered 7, after V lost 10 bases and J lost 4 bases. The CDR3 extends over 14 amino acids. CDR3 DNA sequence: TGCGCCACGCTAGCGGGACGAAGCACCGGGGAGCTGTTTTTT. Translation: CATLAGRSTGELFF.

V gene TRBV5-4 combines with J gene TRBJ2-5; 9 bases align to TRBD1. The CDR3 consists of 15 residues. The junction had 10 bases not matched to a gene; V was cut back by 4 bases and J by 6 bases. CDR1 is SGHNT and CDR2 is YYREEE in the germline V gene (reference sequence). The CDR3 DNA reads as TGTGCCAGCAGCCAAAAGGACAGGGGCGTTCAGACCCAGTACTTC. Its translation: CASSQKDRGVQTQYF.

The chain uses TRBV5-1 and TRBJ1-3; D not resolved. This CDR3 comprises 15 residues. CDR1 and CDR2 from the germline V gene are SGHRS and YFSETQ. The V end lost 0 bases, the J end lost 0 bases, and 7 bases lay between the germline ends. CDR3: CASSLGSSSGNTIYF. The CDR3, as DNA: TGCGCCAGCAGCTTGGGGTCGAGCTCTGGAAACACCATATATTTT. The whole variable domain, filled in from reference TRBV5-1 and TRBJ1-3, reads KAGVTQTPRYLIKTRGQQVTLSCSPISGHRSVSWYQQTPGQGLQFLFEYFSETQRNKGNFPGRFSGRQFSNSRSEMNVSTLELGDSALYLCASSLGSSSGNTIYFGEGSWLTVV.

This clone was seen more than once but under ten times. The V call is TRBV2, the J call TRBJ2-7; D perhaps matches TRBD1 (5 bases). CDR3 size: 13 residues. Per germline, CDR1 SNHLY and CDR2 FYNNEI. The V and J ends lost 4 bases and 2 bases respectively, with 9 bases between them. This CDR3 reads CASSGAGPYEQYF. In DNA, the CDR3 is TGTGCCAGCAGTGGGGCAGGGCCCTACGAGCAGTACTTC.

The chain uses TRBV7-3 and TRBJ1-2, with TRBD1 matching 7 bases. This CDR3 spans 16 amino acids. V lost 5 bases, J lost 0 bases, and 9 bases stayed unmatched. Germline V gives CDR1 SGHTA, CDR2 FQGTGA. CDR3 amino acids: CASSPQGDEANYGYTF. The CDR3 DNA sequence: TGTGCCAGCAGCCCTCAGGGGGACGAAGCTAACTATGGCTACACCTTC. Based on the CDR3 plus reference TRBV7-3 and TRBJ1-2, the full variable domain is GAGVSQTPSNKVTEKGKYVELRCDPISGHTALYWYRQSLGQGPEFLIYFQGTGAADDSGLPNDRFFAVRPEGSVSTLKIQRTERGDSAVYLCASSPQGDEANYGYTFGSGTRLTVV.

The gene calls are TRBV30 and TRBJ2-1; TRBD2 matches 14 bases. The CDR3 covers 20 residues. Germline CDR1 reads GTSNPN; CDR2 reads SVGIG (reference sequence). The V segment lost 5 bases and the J segment 6 bases; nucleotides outside the gene matches: 21. In DNA, the CDR3 is TGTGCCTGGGGGAGATTCAGGACTAGCGGGAGGAGTGGGATAAGCAATGAGCAGTTCTTC. This gives the protein CAWGRFRTSGRSGISNEQFF.

This clone is a singleton in its sample. This chain uses TRBV4-3 with TRBJ1-6; the D gene is possibly TRBD1 (5 bases). Trimming left V 0 bases short and J 8 bases short, with 11 bases between. Germline CDR1 and CDR2: LGHNA and YSLEER. This CDR3 has 15 amino acids. The CDR3 coding sequence is TGCGCCAGCAGCCAAGACAGGGCGCGAGATTCACCCCTCCACTTT. Translation gives CASSQDRARDSPLHF.

The chain has TRBV7-9 and TRBJ2-1, with 8 bases matching TRBD1. The germline V gene encodes CDR1 SEHNR and CDR2 FQNEAQ (reference sequence). The V gene end was trimmed by 5 bases and the J gene end by 3 bases; junction bases not matched to a gene: 12. The CDR3 contains 17 residues. CDR3 sequence reads: CASSPPWDRRNYNEQFF. The CDR3 DNA is TGTGCCAGCAGCCCCCCCTGGGACAGGAGGAACTACAATGAGCAGTTCTTC. Based on the CDR3 plus reference TRBV7-9 and TRBJ2-1, the full variable domain is DTGVSQNPRHKITKRGQNVTFRCDPISEHNRLYWYRQTLGQGPEFLTYFQNEAQLEKSRLLSDRFSAERPKGSFSTLEIQRTEQGDSAMYLCASSPPWDRRNYNEQFFGPGTRLTVL.

J is TRBJ2-7 and V is TRBV13; 11 positions match TRBD1. With 5 bases clipped from V and 12 bases from J, the junction kept 9 bases outside the gene matches. The germline V gene has CDR1 PRHDT and CDR2 FYEKMQ (reference sequence). CDR3 length: 13 amino acids. The CDR3 DNA reads as TGTGCCAGCAGCCCCCCCGAGGACAGGGGGCTGTACTTC. Translated, it gives CASSPPEDRGLYF.

The chain has TRBV5-6 and TRBJ2-2, with 9 bases matching TRBD1. The J segment lost 5 bases and the V segment lost 7 bases, leaving 12 bases of the junction unmatched. CDR1 SGHDT and CDR2 YYEEEE come from the germline V gene. This CDR3 is built from 16 residues. The CDR3 DNA reads TGTGCCAGCCTTCGTACAGGGGGCGCGCGTACCGGGGAGCTGTTTTTT. The encoded protein is CASLRTGGARTGELFF.

This chain uses TRBV19 with TRBJ2-4, with TRBD2 as a possible D gene (5 bases). Germline-derived CDR1 and CDR2 are LNHDA and SQIVND (reference sequence). This CDR3 is 16 amino acids long. Trimming cost V 3 bases and J 4 bases, with 16 bases left between them. The CDR3 sequence is CASSISGAAMKNIQYF. The DNA for the CDR3 is TGTGCCAGTAGTATTTCCGGAGCGGCCATGAAAAACATTCAGTACTTC. The complete variable domain, with remaining parts taken from reference TRBV19 and TRBJ2-4, reads DGGITQSPKYLFRKEGQNVTLSCEQNLNHDAMYWYRQDPGQGLRLIYYSQIVNDFQKGDIAEGYSVSREKKESFPLTVTSAQKNPTAFYLCASSISGAAMKNIQYFGAGTRLSVL.

CDR3 DNA: TGTGCCATCGGGACACCGAACTATGGCTACACCTTC. Translation gives CAIGTPNYGYTF. The V call is TRBV10-3, the J call TRBJ1-2; D perhaps matches TRBD1 (6 bases). There are 12 residues in the CDR3. Per germline, CDR1 ENHRY and CDR2 SYGVKD. The V gene lost 8 bases and the J gene lost 2 bases, with 9 bases spanning the gap.

The J gene is TRBJ2-2, the V gene TRBV30, with 16 bases matching TRBD2. This CDR3 has 15 residues. Losses at the gene ends were 8 bases for V and 6 bases for J; bases not matched to a gene: 6. Germline values: CDR1 GTSNPN, CDR2 SVGIG (reference sequence). The CDR3 reads CARGLAGGPSGELFF. In DNA form, the CDR3 reads TGTGCCCGGGGACTAGCGGGAGGGCCGTCCGGGGAGCTGTTTTTT.

The genes are TRBV6-5 and TRBJ2-2; TRBD1 matches 9 bases. The CDR3 is 15 amino acids. The ends lost 8 bases at V and 6 bases at J; junction bases unmatched: 10. The germline gives CDR1 MNHEY, CDR2 SVGAGI. The CDR3 loop is CASGGTGKVAGELFF. The CDR3 DNA reads as TGTGCCAGCGGGGGGACAGGGAAGGTGGCCGGGGAGCTGTTTTTT.